Below are 16 T cell receptor beta chains sequenced from a single sample in a study of blood T cell repertoires in COVID-19. Assay: immunoSEQ multiplex PCR; the TCRdb copy retains only in-frame clones and omits some. Among roughly 370,000 clones listed, more than 75% were seen once. Sequences were obtained from PBMCs or T cells enriched from blood (not recorded which). These receptor sequences come from a woman aged 50 to 60 who had recovered from COVID-19.

The sample holds many counts of this clone. The chain has TRBV5-6 and TRBJ1-6, with 9 bases matching TRBD1. Germline assignment: CDR1 SGHDT and CDR2 YYEEEE. The CDR3 runs to 18 residues. V was pared by 0 bases and J by 9 bases, with 13 bases of the junction left unmatched. CDR3: CASSLAGTGRAAGSPLHF. As DNA, the CDR3 is TGTGCCAGCAGCTTGGCCGGGACAGGGAGGGCAGCAGGTTCACCCCTCCACTTT.

The chain joins TRBV2 to TRBJ2-5; TRBD1 matches at 7 bases. The CDR3 length is 16 residues. V was pared by 4 bases and J by 1 base, with 9 bases of the junction left unmatched. Germline assignment: CDR1 SNHLY and CDR2 FYNNEI. The DNA for the CDR3 is TGTGCCAGCAGTGGCCGGTTGGGACAGAGCCAAGAGACCCAGTACTTC. Its protein is CASSGRLGQSQETQYF.

The V call is TRBV5-1, the J call TRBJ1-1, with D hard to call. This CDR3 region has 14 residues. V was trimmed by 2 bases and J by 0 bases, leaving 8 bases between them. Germline V gene sequence: CDR1 SGHRS, CDR2 YFSETQ. The CDR3 DNA reads TGCGCCAGCAGCTTTAACAGTATGAACACTGAAGCTTTCTTT. Amino acids: CASSFNSMNTEAFF.

The V gene is TRBV30, the J gene TRBJ2-7, with 9 bases fitting TRBD2. This CDR3 is 14 amino acids long. Germline V gene lookup returns CDR1 GTSNPN and CDR2 SVGIG (reference sequence). The trim removed 5 bases at V and 3 bases at J, leaving 8 bases unmatched. The CDR3 region is CAWGARRGGYEQYF. The DNA of the CDR3 is TGTGCCTGGGGGGCCCGGCGGGGGGGCTACGAGCAGTACTTC.

The rearrangement links TRBV24-1 to TRBJ2-2; D not certain. Trimming stripped 2 bases from V and 4 bases from J, with 10 bases between. Germline CDR1 is KGHDR and CDR2 is SFDVKD. The CDR3 has 15 amino acids. CDR3 in amino acids: CATSDSQVITGELFF. CDR3 bases: TGTGCCACCAGTGATTCCCAGGTCATCACCGGGGAGCTGTTTTTT.

The chain links TRBV25-1 to TRBJ1-1; 12 bases align to TRBD1. This CDR3 comprises 15 residues. Looked up from germline, CDR1 is MGHDK and CDR2 is SYGVNS. With 4 bases clipped from V and 8 bases from J, the junction kept 8 bases outside the gene matches. As DNA, the CDR3 is TGTGCCAGCAGTGCACCGGGACAGGGGGCTTGGGAAGCTTTCTTT. The encoded protein is CASSAPGQGAWEAFF.

This clone has a handful of counts. The chain couples TRBV9 to TRBJ2-1; 8 nucleotides line up with TRBD1. Trimming took 3 bases from V and 5 from J; bases not matched to a gene: 4. The CDR3 spans 14 residues. Germline values: CDR1 SGDLS, CDR2 YYNGEE. The CDR3 nucleotides are TGTGCCAGCAGCGGTCCGGGACAGGACAATGAGCAGTTCTTC. Protein sequence: CASSGPGQDNEQFF.

This rearrangement joins TRBV9 to TRBJ2-2; 11 bases fit TRBD2. Germline loops: CDR1 SGDLS, CDR2 YYNGEE. Losses at the gene ends were 4 bases for V and 2 bases for J; bases not matched to a gene: 7. The CDR3 sequence is 17 residues long. CDR3 DNA: TGTGCCAGCAGCACGACCGGGACTAGCGGAAACACCGGGGAGCTGTTTTTT. Residues: CASSTTGTSGNTGELFF.

The rearrangement joins TRBV3-1 (or the pseudogene TRBV3-2) to TRBJ2-2, with 7 bases that match TRBD2. The CDR3 is made up of 18 amino acids. The V and J ends lost 0 bases and 3 bases, in that order; junction bases with no gene match: 10. The germline CDR1 and CDR2 sequences are LGHDT and YNNKEL (reference sequence). The CDR3 is CASSQELTSSLYTGELFF. DNA of the CDR3: TGTGCCAGCAGCCAAGAGTTGACTAGCTCTTTGTACACCGGGGAGCTGTTTTTT.

The DNA of the CDR3 is TGTGCCAGCAGCCGTGGGGACAGAGTATACGAGCAGTACTTC. It is translated as CASSRGDRVYEQYF. The chain links TRBV28 to TRBJ2-7; 7 nucleotides align to TRBD1. Germline V gene data show CDR1 as MDHEN and CDR2 as SYDVKM. V dropped 6 bases and J dropped 4; count of bases not matched to a gene: 9. This CDR3 contains 14 residues.

V gene TRBV10-3 combines with J gene TRBJ2-1; 14 bases line up with TRBD2. V dropped 3 bases and J dropped 8; count of bases not matched to a gene: 12. This CDR3 is built from 18 residues. CDR1 ENHRY and CDR2 SYGVKD come from the germline V gene. In nucleotides, the CDR3 is TGTGCCATCAGTGACCACCTGACTAGCGGGGGGGCCAGCTATGAGCAGTTCTTC. This translates into CAISDHLTSGGASYEQFF.

This clone was found once. This CDR3 is CSELDLYTDTQYF. DNA of the CDR3: TGCAGCGAACTAGACCTTTACACAGATACGCAGTATTTT. This chain connects TRBV29-1 to TRBJ2-3; D might be TRBD2 (5 bases). The V end was cut by 7 bases, the J end by 2 bases, with 13 bases between. The CDR3 runs to 13 residues. Germline-derived CDR1 and CDR2 are SQVTM and ANQGSEA.

The chain uses TRBV28 and TRBJ1-4; 7 nucleotides line up with TRBD1. Germline V gene lookup returns CDR1 MDHEN and CDR2 SYDVKM. The CDR3 has 15 residues. The V gene end was trimmed by 8 bases and the J gene end by 0 bases; junction bases not matched to a gene: 6. The CDR3: CASEEGGATNEKLFF. The CDR3 coding sequence is TGTGCCAGCGAGGAAGGGGGCGCAACTAATGAAAAACTGTTTTTT.

The V call is TRBV28, the J call TRBJ2-7; no definite D call. CDR1 MDHEN and CDR2 SYDVKM come from the germline V gene. The CDR3 extends over 16 amino acids. With 5 bases removed from V and 0 bases from J, the gap between germline ends came to 17 bases. This chain's CDR3 is CASSQITGWYSYEQYF. The CDR3 DNA is TGTGCCAGCAGTCAAATCACCGGGTGGTACTCCTACGAGCAGTACTTC. The variable domain in full, with the rest retrieved from reference TRBV28 and TRBJ2-7, is DVKVTQSSRYLVKRTGEKVFLECVQDMDHENMFWYRQDPGLGLRLIYFSYDVKMKEKGDIPEGYSVSREKKERFSLILESASTNQTSMYLCASSQITGWYSYEQYFGPGTRLTVT.

The V and J genes are TRBV29-1 and TRBJ2-2; D unresolved. Germline CDR1 reads SQVTM; CDR2 reads ANQGSEA. The V end lost 7 bases, the J end lost 4 bases, and 10 bases lay between the germline ends. This CDR3 comprises 12 residues. CDR3 in DNA: TGCAGCGCAATGGCCTCCACCGGGGAGCTGTTTTTT. It is translated as CSAMASTGELFF.

This chain joins TRBV15 and TRBJ1-4, with 7 nucleotides matching TRBD1. The CDR3 totals 14 residues. V trimming: 1 base; J trimming: 5 bases; junction bases outside the gene matches: 1. CDR1 LNHNV and CDR2 YYDKDF come from the germline V gene (reference sequence). Here the CDR3 reads CATSRGQGNEKLFF. For the CDR3, the DNA is TGTGCCACCAGCAGAGGACAGGGAAATGAAAAACTGTTTTTT.